This TCR beta chain was sequenced during a study of blood T cells in healthy people across ages. The authors ran a second PCR of roughly 6 to 12 cycles using a sample-barcoded 5' primer and a J-beta primer mix. TCRdb redid the calling of the 5' RACE reads with MiXCR, one entry per CDR3 protein. The table shows over 1,500,000 distinct CDR3 sequences, with around half occurring only once. A note on this clonotype: What it binds is not known.

Notes on the study in general: It was the long-lived donors that had more naive CD4+ cells and higher diversity than aged donors.

Source material: blood. The sequence was obtained from a middle-aged woman in good health.

The CDR3 coding sequence is TGTGCCAGCGCCCAGGGATTAGGGCGAGAAGAACTGTTTTTT. It specifies CASAQGLGREELFF. The rearrangement links TRBV6-6 to TRBJ1-4; perhaps TRBD1 as D (5 bases). Germline assignment: CDR1 MNHNY and CDR2 SVGAGI (reference sequence). The CDR3 spans 14 residues. Trimming removed 8 bases at V and 12 bases at J, with 22 bases between.